Listed below are T cell receptor beta chains from one sample, sequenced in a study of blood T cell repertoires in COVID-19. TCRdb's copy holds only in-frame clones and misses some; the assay was immunoSEQ multiplex PCR. The sample lists about 160,000 clones, under 85% occurring once. Source material: peripheral blood. Receptors were obtained from a man aged 55 to 69 who had recovered from COVID-19. The conserved cysteine and the conserved F or W are not part of the CDR3 here. Fields, in order: V gene, clone size, J gene, CDR3 protein. Only part of the rows carry a size: once, few, many, or a class if the clone is expanded.

V: TRBV19
size: -
J: TRBJ1-1
CDR3: ASSIASGQGGSTEAF

V: TRBV5-1
size: -
J: TRBJ1-4
CDR3: ASSQDRGDNEKLF

V: TRBV13
size: -
J: TRBJ2-1
CDR3: ASSLIRGEQF

V: TRBV9
size: -
J: TRBJ1-3
CDR3: ASSVAGPGNTIY

V: TRBV2
size: -
J: TRBJ2-7
CDR3: ASSTSSYEQY

V: TRBV6-6
size: -
J: TRBJ2-1
CDR3: ASSPAGEPYNEQF

V: TRBV30
size: -
J: TRBJ1-2
CDR3: AWSPDRARDGYT

V: TRBV27
size: -
J: TRBJ2-3
CDR3: ASKSRGKGIGTDTQY

V: TRBV11-2
size: -
J: TRBJ1-5
CDR3: ASSLEDRVGNQPQH

V: TRBV14
size: once
J: TRBJ1-3
CDR3: ASSQQGLSGNTIY

V: TRBV7-2
size: -
J: TRBJ1-1
CDR3: ASSLNRGDTEAF

V: TRBV10-3
size: -
J: TRBJ1-5
CDR3: AISGQESNQPQH

V: TRBV7-9
size: -
J: TRBJ2-1
CDR3: ASSLAGSYNEQF

V: TRBV7-2
size: -
J: TRBJ2-7
CDR3: ASSPNRQGAEQY

V: TRBV27
size: -
J: TRBJ2-5
CDR3: ASSLSEVPLGETQY

V: TRBV9
size: few
J: TRBJ2-2
CDR3: ASSPRGARGLGNTGELF

V: TRBV2
size: -
J: TRBJ2-1
CDR3: ASRPRTSGGGNEQF

V: TRBV7-8
size: -
J: TRBJ2-5
CDR3: ASSPVAGVQLETQY

V: TRBV6-5
size: -
J: TRBJ1-1
CDR3: ASSLQGRDTEAF

V: TRBV7-3
size: -
J: TRBJ2-5
CDR3: ASSPSGAGGHETQY

V: TRBV11-2
size: -
J: TRBJ2-7
CDR3: ASSPGLGLGEQY

V: TRBV19
size: -
J: TRBJ1-2
CDR3: ASSIQGNYGYT

V: TRBV18
size: -
J: TRBJ1-5
CDR3: ASSPGGDQPQH

V: TRBV29-1
size: -
J: TRBJ2-7
CDR3: SVEGQNYEQY

V: TRBV2
size: -
J: TRBJ1-6
CDR3: ASSEDDRDSPLH

V: TRBV3-1/TRBV3-2
size: -
J: TRBJ1-2
CDR3: ASSQAGYGYT

V: TRBV6-5
size: -
J: TRBJ1-3
CDR3: ASRDWISGNTIY

V: TRBV5-1
size: once
J: TRBJ2-4
CDR3: ASSLRQGENIQY

V: TRBV5-1
size: -
J: TRBJ2-7
CDR3: ASRRTGQGYEQY

V: TRBV28
size: once
J: TRBJ2-1
CDR3: ASSLTRGARLSEQF

V: TRBV5-1
size: -
J: TRBJ2-5
CDR3: ASSLKPSPKETQY

V: TRBV13
size: -
J: TRBJ1-2
CDR3: ASSLVDRLHYGYT

V: TRBV5-8
size: -
J: TRBJ2-1
CDR3: ASSSPGLAVLFSYNEQF

V: TRBV7-2
size: -
J: TRBJ2-1
CDR3: ASSLKRGGYNEQF

V: TRBV30
size: -
J: TRBJ1-2
CDR3: AWSVLARQSYGYT

V: TRBV5-1
size: -
J: TRBJ1-1
CDR3: ASSPSRDRGFEAF

V: TRBV2
size: -
J: TRBJ2-3
CDR3: ASRELAGVADTQY

V: TRBV19
size: -
J: TRBJ2-2
CDR3: ASSPPDGYADTGELF

V: TRBV6-9
size: -
J: TRBJ2-4
CDR3: ASSLGGSGKNIQY

V: TRBV24-1
size: -
J: TRBJ1-1
CDR3: ATSDPTGAGAF

V: TRBV7-3
size: -
J: TRBJ2-3
CDR3: ASSLSRVDTQY

V: TRBV13
size: -
J: TRBJ1-4
CDR3: ASSLGQGGEKLF

V: TRBV6-5
size: few
J: TRBJ1-1
CDR3: ASSYSRNTEAF

V: TRBV19
size: -
J: TRBJ1-1
CDR3: ASGRDVHTEAF

V: TRBV2
size: -
J: TRBJ2-1
CDR3: ASSEIGTSGYNEQF

V: TRBV5-1
size: few
J: TRBJ1-2
CDR3: ASSLQGEGYGYT

V: TRBV6-5
size: -
J: TRBJ2-3
CDR3: ASRPGDRGTDTQY